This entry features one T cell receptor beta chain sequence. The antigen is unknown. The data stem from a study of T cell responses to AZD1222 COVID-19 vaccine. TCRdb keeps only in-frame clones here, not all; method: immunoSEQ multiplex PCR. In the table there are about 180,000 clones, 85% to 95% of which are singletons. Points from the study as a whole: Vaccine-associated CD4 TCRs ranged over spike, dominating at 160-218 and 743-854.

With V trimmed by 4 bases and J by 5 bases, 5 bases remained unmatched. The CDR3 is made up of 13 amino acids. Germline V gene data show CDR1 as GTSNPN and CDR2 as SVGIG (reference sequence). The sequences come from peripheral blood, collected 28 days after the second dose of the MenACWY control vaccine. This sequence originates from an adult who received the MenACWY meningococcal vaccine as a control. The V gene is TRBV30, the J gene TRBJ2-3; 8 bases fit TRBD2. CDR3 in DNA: TGTGCCTGGAACCGGGGGGGAATAGATACGCAGTATTTT. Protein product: CAWNRGGIDTQYF.